The rows below give T cell receptor beta chains drawn from one sample of a study of response to subunit inactivated influenza vaccine. MiXCR, run by TCRdb on the RT-PCR reads, gives a single entry per CDR3 protein. This sample yields about 700,000 distinct CDR3 sequences, of which approximately 15% are seen a single time; roughly 11% belongs to the top ten. The sample in question was PBMCs from blood, obtained less than 13 days after vaccination. Receptor source: a man aged 50-59 years who received an inactivated influenza vaccine. Each CDR3 is given with its conserved first and last residue. A D gene is named only where the DNA matches it firmly. The size field is filled for only some rows; it gives once, few, many or a size class.

>15|.|TRBJ2-3|TRBV5-1|.
TGCGCCAGCAGCTTTCTGGGGGAGGTCGCAGATACGCAGTATTTT
CASSFLGEVADTQYF
>14|.|TRBJ2-5|TRBV7-6|.
TGTGCCAGCAGCATCCCAGGGTCTTGGGAGACCCAGTACTTC
CASSIPGSWETQYF
>14|TRBD1|TRBJ1-5|TRBV20-1|few
TGCAGTGCTAGCTACAGGGGGAGGAATCAGCCCCAGCATTTT
CSASYRGRNQPQHF
>13|.|TRBJ2-1|TRBV9|few
TGTGCCAGCAGCGCAACACCTTACAATGAGCAGTTCTTC
CASSATPYNEQFF
>14|.|TRBJ1-2|TRBV6-1|.
TGTGCCAGCAGTGCCCTCGGGGGGTACTATGGCTACACCTTC
CASSALGGYYGYTF
>13|.|TRBJ2-1|TRBV29-1|.
TGCAGCGTCGAATCCGACACTTCGGATGAGCAGTTCTTC
CSVESDTSDEQFF
>14|.|TRBJ1-1|TRBV7-8|few
TGTGCCAGCGCCTCCAGGGGCGCCTACACTGAAGCTTTCTTT
CASASRGAYTEAFF
>13|.|TRBJ1-1|TRBV12-3/TRBV12-4|few
TGTGCCAGCACCACCTCACGGATCACTGAAGCTTTCTTT
CASTTSRITEAFF
>13|.|TRBJ2-7|TRBV15|few
TGTGCCACCAGCAGGACCGTTCCGTTTGAGCAGTACTTC
CATSRTVPFEQYF
>14|.|TRBJ2-2|TRBV6-2/TRBV6-3|few
TGTGCCAGCAGTTACATGGGAAACACCGGGGAGCTGTTTTTT
CASSYMGNTGELFF
>14|.|TRBJ2-5|TRBV20-1|.
TGCAGTGCTAGAGGGGACTCGCTCATGGAGACCCAGTACTTC
CSARGDSLMETQYF
>14|.|TRBJ1-1|TRBV4-3|.
TGCGCCAGCAGCCAGATGGTAGTGAACACTGAAGCTTTCTTT
CASSQMVVNTEAFF
>15|.|TRBJ2-7|TRBV27|.
TGTGCCAGCAGTTTAAGGGCAGGGGAGGCCTACGAGCAGTACTTC
CASSLRAGEAYEQYF
>14|.|TRBJ2-1|TRBV6-5|few
TGTGCCAGCAGTTACTCGAATCAGTACAATGAGCAGTTCTTC
CASSYSNQYNEQFF
>16|.|TRBJ2-3|TRBV5-1|few
TGCGCCAGCAGCTTGAGGACTCACGTCGTCACAGATACGCAGTATTTT
CASSLRTHVVTDTQYF
>14|.|TRBJ2-2|TRBV27|.
TGTGCCAGCAGTTTTCTAACAGGGAGCGGGGAGCTGTTTTTT
CASSFLTGSGELFF
>15|TRBD1|TRBJ1-3|TRBV2|.
TGTGCCAGCAGTGACTGGACAGGCAGTGGAAACACCATATATTTT
CASSDWTGSGNTIYF
>14|.|TRBJ1-2|TRBV5-6|.
TGTGCCAGCAGCCCCGGGGGGGTCTCCTATGGCTACACCTTC
CASSPGGVSYGYTF
>13|.|TRBJ1-6|TRBV6-2/TRBV6-3|few
TGTGCCAGCAGTTATGAGGGAAACTCACCCCTCCACTTT
CASSYEGNSPLHF
>18|TRBD1|TRBJ2-5|TRBV14|few
TGTGCCAGCAGCCGGACAGGGGGCGTCGGGGCCCTCCAAGAGACCCAGTACTTC
CASSRTGGVGALQETQYF
>15|TRBD1|TRBJ1-2|TRBV7-2|.
TGTGCCAGCAGCAGGGACGGGAGGGGGCACTATGGCTACACCTTC
CASSRDGRGHYGYTF
>14|TRBD2|TRBJ2-2|TRBV7-2|few
TGTGCCAGCAGCATGGGGGGGGGTAGCCGGGAGCTGTTTTTT
CASSMGGGSRELFF
>17|TRBD2|TRBJ2-3|TRBV12-3/TRBV12-4|.
TGTGCCAGCAGTTACCCCTCCGGGGGGGCTTTCACAGATACGCAGTATTTT
CASSYPSGGAFTDTQYF
>15|TRBD2|TRBJ2-5|TRBV5-1|few
TGCGCCAGCAGATTGGATCCGGGGGGACAAGAGACCCAGTACTTC
CASRLDPGGQETQYF
>14|.|TRBJ2-1|TRBV18|.
TGTGCCAGCTCACCACTGGGATTCGGCAATGAGCAGTTCTTC
CASSPLGFGNEQFF
>13|.|TRBJ1-1|TRBV15|many
TGTGCCACCAGCAGAGATCGGAACACTGAAGCTTTCTTT
CATSRDRNTEAFF
>14|TRBD2|TRBJ2-1|TRBV29-1|few
TGCAGCGTTGTTCCCGGGACTACCGGAAATGAGCAGTTCTTC
CSVVPGTTGNEQFF